This entry lists 9 T cell receptor beta chains sequenced from one sample in a study of T-cell memory formation after mild COVID-19. TCRdb re-called the 5' RACE reads through MiXCR, storing one row per CDR3 protein. Of over 300,000 distinct CDR3 sequences listed, 20% are singletons. Sequencing was carried out using PBMCs or a T cell subset sorted from them (not recorded which). These receptors were obtained from a man between 18 and 29 years old who had mild COVID-19 (a few samples of this study predate the infection). Cell type and time point are not known.

In this sample, this clonotype turned up many times. The CDR3 DNA sequence: TGTGCCAGCAGTTTACAGGGGGCTGACTATGGCTACACCTTC. As protein: CASSLQGADYGYTF. The chain combines TRBV28 with TRBJ1-2, with TRBD1 matching 8 bases. There are 14 residues in the CDR3. Germline-derived CDR1 and CDR2 are MDHEN and SYDVKM. Trimming at V came to 2 bases and at J to 3 bases, leaving 2 bases not matched to a gene.

The chain is built from TRBV2 and TRBJ2-6; TRBD1 is a possible D gene (5 bases). Germline loops: CDR1 SNHLY, CDR2 FYNNEI. CDR3 length: 16 amino acids. The germline V and J ends were trimmed by 2 bases and 2 bases, with 10 bases remaining between them. The CDR3 reads CASSEWGRAGANVLTF. The CDR3 DNA sequence: TGTGCCAGCAGTGAATGGGGCAGGGCTGGGGCCAACGTCCTGACTTTC.

This clonotype was found a few times. The chain carries TRBV4-1 and TRBJ1-1; D gene ambiguous. This CDR3 has 13 amino acids. V was pared by 3 bases and J by 1 base, with 6 bases between. CDR1 is MGHRA and CDR2 is YSYEKL in the germline V gene. CDR3 coding DNA: TGCGCCAGCAGCCACGGAGGGAACACTGAAGCTTTCTTT. It codes for CASSHGGNTEAFF.

This chain joins TRBV27 and TRBJ1-4; a weak D match, TRBD1 (6 bases). V shed 4 bases and J shed 5 bases, with 14 bases lying between them. The CDR3 is made up of 15 amino acids. CDR1 MNHEY and CDR2 SMNVEV come from the germline V gene (reference sequence). The CDR3 sequence: CASSWGGRMNEKLFF. Written as DNA, the CDR3 is TGTGCCAGCAGTTGGGGGGGCCGGATGAATGAAAAACTGTTTTTT.

The V gene is TRBV4-3, the J gene TRBJ2-2; D unclear. Trimming pared 4 bases from V and 2 bases from J, leaving 17 bases between. The CDR3 extends over 17 amino acids. Germline CDR1 reads LGHNA; CDR2 reads YSLEER. Here the CDR3 DNA reads TGCGCCAGCAGCCTCGAGGTGGCCAACACTAACACCGGGGAGCTGTTTTTT. It translates to CASSLEVANTNTGELFF.

Concerning this clonotype: The junction differs from germline at one of its ends, possibly a read error. The CDR3 region has the DNA TGTGCCAGCAGTGAAGGGCTAGCGGGGGGTCTCACAGACACGCAGTATTTT. Encoded protein: CASSEGLAGGLTDTQYF. The rearrangement links TRBV2 to TRBJ2-3, with 11 positions matching TRBD2. CDR3 length: 17 residues. Germline assignment: CDR1 SNHLY and CDR2 FYNNEI.

This clonotype was recorded many times. CDR3 sequence (DNA): TGCAGCGTGGCCTGGTCCTACAATGAGCAGTTCTTC. The encoded protein is CSVAWSYNEQFF. V is TRBV29-1 and J is TRBJ2-1; D is unclear. V lost 6 bases to trimming and J lost 1 base, with 7 bases between them. This CDR3 has 12 residues. CDR1 is SQVTM, CDR2 ANQGSEA, per germline.

V gene TRBV11-3 combines with J gene TRBJ2-1, with unresolved D. Germline V gene data show CDR1 as SGHNT and CDR2 as YENEEA. Trimming pared 5 bases from V and 0 bases from J, leaving 11 bases between. The CDR3 totals 15 residues. The CDR3 region is CASSVAWVSYNEQFF. The CDR3 bases are TGTGCCAGCAGCGTCGCGTGGGTCTCCTACAATGAGCAGTTCTTC.

This clonotype was observed many times. The V and J genes are TRBV5-1 and TRBJ2-7; TRBD2 matches 11 bases. V lost 4 bases, J lost 0 bases, and 9 bases stayed unmatched. CDR3 length equals 17 residues. Germline V CDR1 and CDR2: SGHRS, YFSETQ. The CDR3 sequence is CASSPPTSGGFSYEQYF. DNA of the CDR3: TGCGCCAGCAGCCCACCTACTAGCGGGGGCTTCTCCTACGAGCAGTACTTC.